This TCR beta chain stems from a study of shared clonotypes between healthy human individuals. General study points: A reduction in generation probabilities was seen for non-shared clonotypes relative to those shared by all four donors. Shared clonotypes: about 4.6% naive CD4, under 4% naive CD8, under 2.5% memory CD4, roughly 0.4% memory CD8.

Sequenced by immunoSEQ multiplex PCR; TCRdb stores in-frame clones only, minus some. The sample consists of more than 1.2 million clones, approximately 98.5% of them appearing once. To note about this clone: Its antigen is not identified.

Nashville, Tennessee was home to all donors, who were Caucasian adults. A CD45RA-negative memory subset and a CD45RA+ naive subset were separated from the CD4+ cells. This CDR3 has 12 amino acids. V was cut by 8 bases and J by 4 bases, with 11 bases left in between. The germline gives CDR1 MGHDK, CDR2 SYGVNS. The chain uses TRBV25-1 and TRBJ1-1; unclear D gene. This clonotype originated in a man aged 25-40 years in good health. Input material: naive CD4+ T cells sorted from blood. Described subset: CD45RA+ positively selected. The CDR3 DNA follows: TGTGCCAGCCGGGCCCAGTTCACTGAAGCTTTCTTT. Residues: CASRAQFTEAFF.